Each of the 32 T cell receptor beta chains below was sequenced from the same sample in a study of regulatory T cells in long-lasting Graves disease. Libraries of TCR beta came from iRepertoire HTBI primers plus Arm-PCR of CDR3 regions. TCRdb re-derived calls from the multiplex PCR reads in MiXCR, one entry per CDR3 protein. In the table there are 450,000 to 600,000 distinct CDR3 sequences, around 16% of which are singletons. The sample's time point: newly diagnosed GD, antithyroid drugs for less than 3 months. From RNA extracted from PBMCs, the TCR library was made. The data also belong to a second study, concerning T cells in Graves' hyperthyroidism and ophthalmopathy.

The sequencing used peripheral blood mononuclear cells (PBMCs), collected at new diagnosis, from a patient treated with antithyroid drugs. The receptor set was obtained from a middle-aged man with Graves disease.

There are many counts of this clonotype. The chain joins TRBV20-1 to TRBJ2-1, with TRBD2 identical over 8 bases. The junction had 5 bases not matched to a gene; V was cut back by 7 bases and J by 6 bases. The CDR3 covers 12 residues. From germline, CDR1 is DFQATT and CDR2 SNEGSKA (reference sequence). The CDR3 DNA reads TGCAGTGGCGGGAGGACCTTCAATGAGCAGTTCTTC. Translating it yields CSGGRTFNEQFF.

The chain recombines TRBV9 with TRBJ1-1; unclear D gene. Trimming left V 3 bases short and J 0 bases short, with 9 bases between. The CDR3 extends over 14 amino acids. Germline V gives CDR1 SGDLS, CDR2 YYNGEE. The CDR3 region is CASSATLLNTEAFF. The DNA for the CDR3 is TGTGCCAGCAGCGCCACCTTGCTGAACACTGAAGCTTTCTTT.

This clonotype has only a few counts. The chain has TRBV2 and TRBJ1-1; 8 bases are a match to TRBD1. Per the germline V gene, CDR1 is SNHLY and CDR2 is FYNNEI. The V segment lost 6 bases and the J segment 6 bases; nucleotides outside the gene matches: 9. CDR3 size: 14 residues. The CDR3 spells CASRIDRGFSEAFF. In DNA form, the CDR3 reads TGTGCCAGCAGAATTGACAGGGGTTTTTCTGAAGCTTTCTTT.

This clonotype has only a few counts. An end of the junction differs from the germline gene, which may be a read error. This sequence joins TRBV28 and TRBJ1-1; no clear D. This CDR3 has 15 residues. Germline V lookup: CDR1 MDHEN, CDR2 SYDVKM. CDR3 in DNA: TGTGCCAGCAGTTTAAGCGCCCCCCTGAACGCTGAAGCTTTCTTT. It yields the protein CASSLSAPLNAEAFF.

This clonotype showed up many times. CDR3 protein: CASSPFASGNTIYF. CDR3 bases: TGTGCCAGCAGCCCATTTGCCTCTGGAAACACCATATATTTT. The chain carries TRBV11-2 and TRBJ1-3; D is unresolved. The CDR3 totals 14 residues. Germline CDR1 and CDR2: SGHAT and FQNNGV. Trimming pared 5 bases from V and 0 bases from J, leaving 8 bases between.

V usage is TRBV30 and J usage is TRBJ1-4; D not resolved. CDR3 size: 12 residues. Germline-derived CDR1 and CDR2 are GTSNPN and SVGIG (reference sequence). The ends were cut back, 4 bases at V and 10 bases at J, with 13 bases in the middle. Here the CDR3 DNA reads TGTGCCTGGACCCCAGGCCAAGGAAAACTGTTTTTT. It yields the protein CAWTPGQGKLFF.

As concerns this clonotype: One base away lies a much larger clone, so this may be a sequencing read error. The chain recombines TRBV29-1 with TRBJ2-1; no definite D call. V lost 8 bases, J lost 5 bases, and 16 bases lay in between. In germline, CDR1 is SQVTM, CDR2 ANQGSEA. The CDR3 is made up of 13 amino acids. The DNA of the CDR3 is TGCAGCATCGGAGCCCTCCCTGACAATGAGCAGTTCTTC. Amino acid sequence: CSIGALPDNEQFF.

This clonotype was counted at least ten times. The chain joins TRBV11-2 to TRBJ2-7; D perhaps matches TRBD1 (5 bases). The CDR3 sequence is 17 residues long. The V gene's germline CDR1 is SGHAT and CDR2 FQNNGV. Trimming removed 5 bases at V and 7 bases at J, with 27 bases between. For the CDR3, the DNA is TGTGCCAGCAGCCCACCGGTCAACAGGTGGGTGCCCGGGGAGCAGTACTTC. It encodes CASSPPVNRWVPGEQYF.

This clonotype came up many times. The chain has TRBV7-2 and TRBJ2-7; D might be TRBD1 (5 bases). Trimming removed 3 bases from V and 0 bases from J, with 15 bases in between. CDR3 length: 16 residues. In germline, CDR1 is SGHTA, CDR2 FQGNSA. The DNA of the CDR3 is TGTGCCAGCAGCTTGATAGGGGAACCCGGCTCCTACGAGCAGTACTTC. It yields the protein CASSLIGEPGSYEQYF.

Worth noting for this clonotype: Being one base from a much bigger clone, this may be a read error. The chain links TRBV12-3 or TRBV12-4 to TRBJ2-4, with D maybe TRBD2 (6 bases). The CDR3 covers 15 residues. V was shortened by 5 bases and J by 0 bases, with 11 bases between the two germline ends. In DNA, the CDR3 is TGTGCCAGCAGTCGACGGGGGAGAGCCAAAAACATTCAGTACTTC. Translating it yields CASSRRGRAKNIQYF.

For this clonotype: Sequence at one end of the junction differs from germline and may be a read error. The chain joins TRBV10-3 to TRBJ1-1; tentative D call: TRBD1 (6 bases). Germline V lookup: CDR1 ENHRY, CDR2 SYGVKD. The CDR3 totals 14 residues. Here the CDR3 reads CAISRNREDTEASF. The DNA of the CDR3 is TGTGCCATCAGTAGAAACAGGGAGGACACTGAAGCTTCCTTT.

The CDR3 region has the DNA TGCAGTGGCGTAGCGGGAGTGGGCGGGGAGCTGTTTTTT. Its translation: CSGVAGVGGELFF. The rearrangement links TRBV20-1 to TRBJ2-2; 9 nucleotides align to TRBD2. The CDR3 runs 13 residues. V shed 7 bases and J 7 bases; nucleotides not matched to a gene: 7. In germline, CDR1 is DFQATT, CDR2 SNEGSKA (reference sequence).

The chain recombines TRBV27 with TRBJ2-2; D perhaps matches TRBD1 (5 bases). With 8 bases removed from V and 4 bases from J, the gap between germline ends came to 17 bases. The CDR3 covers 15 residues. Germline lookup yields CDR1 MNHEY and CDR2 SMNVEV (reference sequence). CDR3 DNA sequence: TGTGCCAGCGCTAAGGGGTTGGTCGGCACCGGGGAGCTGTTTTTT. Its protein is CASAKGLVGTGELFF.

In this sample, this clonotype turned up a few times. A clone one base away is much larger, so this may be a read error. This sequence joins TRBV5-8 and TRBJ2-1; 7 nucleotides align to TRBD2. The V and J ends lost 5 bases and 6 bases, in that order; junction bases with no gene match: 8. The CDR3 extends over 14 amino acids. Per germline, CDR1 SGHTS and CDR2 YDEGEE. The CDR3 DNA is TGTGCCAGCAGTGCCGGGACTATCGCCAATGAGCAGTTCTTC. It specifies CASSAGTIANEQFF.

The V call is TRBV14, the J call TRBJ1-4; perhaps TRBD1 as D (5 bases). Germline lookup yields CDR1 SGHDN and CDR2 FVKESK. This CDR3 contains 15 residues. The ends were cut back, 0 bases at V and 7 bases at J, with 12 bases in the middle. The CDR3 bases are TGTGCCAGCAGCCAAGATCTCGTTGGGGGTGAAAAACTGTTTTTT. As protein: CASSQDLVGGEKLFF.

Regarding this clonotype: A much larger clone lies a single base off, so this may be a read error. The chain joins TRBV11-3 to TRBJ2-5, with D possibly being TRBD1 or TRBD2 (6 bases each). The CDR3 length is 15 residues. Per the germline V gene, CDR1 is SGHNT and CDR2 is YENEEA. CDR3 loop: CAGSFTGGGQETQYF. The CDR3 region has the DNA TGTGCCGGCAGCTTTACAGGAGGGGGACAAGAGACCCAGTACTTC.

This clonotype was counted many times. The rearrangement uses TRBV6-1 and TRBJ2-2; 13 bases are a match to TRBD2. The V segment lost 10 bases and the J segment 7 bases; nucleotides outside the gene matches: 6. The CDR3 is made up of 14 amino acids. Germline assignment: CDR1 MNHNS and CDR2 SASEGT. The CDR3: CAIGLAGVYGELFF. The CDR3 DNA reads as TGTGCCATCGGACTAGCGGGAGTTTACGGGGAGCTGTTTTTT.

The chain is built from TRBV20-1 and TRBJ2-1; 11 bases map to TRBD2. The CDR3 covers 15 residues. Trimming at V came to 3 bases and at J to 2 bases, leaving 3 bases not matched to a gene. CDR1 DFQATT and CDR2 SNEGSKA come from the germline V gene (reference sequence). This CDR3 is CSASLAGGPYNEQFF. CDR3 nucleotides: TGCAGTGCTAGTTTAGCGGGAGGGCCCTACAATGAGCAGTTCTTC.

A few counts support this clonotype. V and J are TRBV11-3 and TRBJ2-7, with D possibly being TRBD1 or TRBD2 (6 bases each). The V gene lost 0 bases and the J gene lost 5 bases, with 23 bases spanning the gap. There are 18 residues in the CDR3. Germline V gene data show CDR1 as SGHNT and CDR2 as YENEEA. The DNA of the CDR3 is TGTGCCAGCAGCTTAGACCTTCCTTCAACGGGGGCGCTCGACGAGCAGTACTTC. Translated, it gives CASSLDLPSTGALDEQYF.

The CDR3 DNA reads as TGTGCCAGCAGTTCGCTGACAGGGGCAGATACGCAGTATTTT. Translation gives CASSSLTGADTQYF. V usage is TRBV28 and J usage is TRBJ2-3; 8 nucleotides line up with TRBD1. V shed 4 bases, J shed 4 bases, and the junction held 4 bases outside the gene matches. CDR3 length: 14 amino acids. Germline CDR1 MDHEN, CDR2 SYDVKM.

In its sample, this clonotype was seen a few times. The chain recombines TRBV6-1 with TRBJ2-1, with 9 bases aligning to TRBD2. Germline values: CDR1 MNHNS, CDR2 SASEGT. V dropped 6 bases and J dropped 15; count of bases not matched to a gene: 15. The CDR3 is 14 amino acids. CDR3 region: CASSPGRREGGLFF. The CDR3 nucleotides read TGTGCCAGCAGCCCCGGGAGGCGGGAGGGCGGTTTGTTCTTC.

This clonotype was recorded a few times. V gene TRBV10-3 combines with J gene TRBJ2-1, with D hard to call. The CDR3 runs to 11 residues. V was cut by 2 bases and J by 6 bases, with 2 bases left in between. Germline V lookup: CDR1 ENHRY, CDR2 SYGVKD. CDR3 amino acids: CAISEANEQFF. The CDR3 DNA reads TGTGCCATCAGTGAGGCCAATGAGCAGTTCTTC.

The chain has TRBV5-1 and TRBJ1-1; 7 bases line up with TRBD1. The V segment lost 5 bases and the J segment 0 bases; nucleotides outside the gene matches: 10. The CDR3 is made up of 16 amino acids. Per the germline V gene, CDR1 is SGHRS and CDR2 is YFSETQ. The CDR3 sequence is CASSQGTAFMNTEAFF. The DNA of the CDR3 is TGCGCCAGCAGTCAGGGGACAGCCTTCATGAACACTGAAGCTTTCTTT.

This clonotype was seen a few times. V is TRBV5-8 and J is TRBJ2-7, with 9 bases identical to TRBD1. V lost 3 bases to trimming and J lost 5 bases; unmatched junction nucleotides: 9. There are 15 residues in the CDR3. Germline V lookup: CDR1 SGHTS, CDR2 YDEGEE. The CDR3 loop reads CASSSEQGASHEQYF. Here the CDR3 DNA reads TGTGCCAGCAGCTCTGAACAGGGGGCCAGTCACGAGCAGTACTTC.

V gene TRBV15 combines with J gene TRBJ2-3; no definite D call. Germline loops: CDR1 LNHNV, CDR2 YYDKDF (reference sequence). The ends were cut back, 0 bases at V and 5 bases at J, with 6 bases in the middle. The CDR3 has 13 residues. The CDR3 protein is CATSRDKGDTQYF. The CDR3, as DNA: TGTGCCACCAGCAGAGATAAAGGAGATACGCAGTATTTT. Supplemented by reference TRBV15 and TRBJ2-3, the full variable domain reads DAMVIQNPRYQVTQFGKPVTLSCSQTLNHNVMYWYQQKSSQAPKLLFHYYDKDFNNEADTPDNFQSRRPNTSFCFLDIRSPGLGDTAMYLCATSRDKGDTQYFGPGTRLTVL.

This clonotype was seen repeatedly, ten times or more. The chain couples TRBV10-2 to TRBJ2-7; TRBD2 matches at 11 bases. This CDR3 has 16 residues. V lost 6 bases and J lost 1; bases outside the gene matches: 8. Germline V lookup: CDR1 WSHSY, CDR2 SAAADI. Here the CDR3 reads CASRGASGRTSYEQYF. CDR3 in DNA: TGCGCCAGCAGGGGGGCTAGCGGGAGGACTTCCTACGAGCAGTACTTC.

The CDR3 coding sequence is TGTGCCAGCAGTCCAACTTTGGGGGCCTCTGCGGCTTTCTTT. Translation gives CASSPTLGASAAFF. The chain is built from TRBV6-1 and TRBJ1-1; tentative D call: TRBD1 (6 bases). The CDR3 covers 14 residues. From germline, CDR1 is MNHNS and CDR2 SASEGT. The V gene lost 5 bases and the J gene lost 11 bases, with 21 bases spanning the gap.

The gene calls are TRBV28 and TRBJ2-7; 10 bases are a match to TRBD1. Germline assignment: CDR1 MDHEN and CDR2 SYDVKM. V dropped 8 bases and J dropped 2; count of bases not matched to a gene: 9. This CDR3 has 15 residues. This CDR3 reads CASFPEGQGPYEQYF. Written as DNA, the CDR3 is TGTGCCAGCTTTCCCGAGGGACAGGGGCCCTACGAGCAGTACTTC.

This clonotype was picked up many times. The rearrangement uses TRBV28 and TRBJ1-4; TRBD1 agrees at 10 bases. Germline V gene lookup returns CDR1 MDHEN and CDR2 SYDVKM. J gave up 8 bases and V 4 bases, and 7 bases lay outside the gene matches. This CDR3 contains 15 residues. DNA for the CDR3: TGTGCCAGCAGTTCCCCGGGACAGGGGATGGAAAAACTGTTTTTT. Its translation: CASSSPGQGMEKLFF.

This clonotype was observed at least ten times. The V gene is TRBV28, the J gene TRBJ2-5; possible D gene TRBD1, 6 bases. The V end lost 8 bases, the J end lost 1 base, and 17 bases lay between the germline ends. The CDR3 consists of 15 residues. Looked up from germline, CDR1 is MDHEN and CDR2 is SYDVKM. Here the CDR3 reads CASVRTELGQETQYF. CDR3 DNA sequence: TGTGCCAGCGTCCGGACAGAGCTGGGCCAAGAGACCCAGTACTTC.

This clonotype was seen repeatedly, ten times or more. The rearrangement uses TRBV3-1 and TRBJ2-7; D unresolved. This CDR3 has 14 amino acids. Germline V gene lookup returns CDR1 LGHDT and CDR2 YNNKEL (reference sequence). The V end lost 2 bases, the J end lost 1 base, and 9 bases lay between the germline ends. The CDR3 bases are TGTGCCAGCAGCCAACAAAGGAGATCCTACGAGCAGTACTTC. Protein sequence: CASSQQRRSYEQYF.

This clonotype has just a few counts. CDR3 amino acids: CASSQDVVLGELIGPDTQYF. CDR3 bases: TGTGCCAGCAGCCAAGACGTGGTTTTAGGGGAGCTAATCGGGCCAGATACGCAGTATTTT. The chain combines TRBV3-1 with TRBJ2-3, with D perhaps assigned TRBD1 or TRBD2 (5 bases each). The V end was cut by 0 bases, the J end by 4 bases, with 26 bases between. This CDR3 is built from 20 residues. Germline V gives CDR1 LGHDT, CDR2 YNNKEL (reference sequence).